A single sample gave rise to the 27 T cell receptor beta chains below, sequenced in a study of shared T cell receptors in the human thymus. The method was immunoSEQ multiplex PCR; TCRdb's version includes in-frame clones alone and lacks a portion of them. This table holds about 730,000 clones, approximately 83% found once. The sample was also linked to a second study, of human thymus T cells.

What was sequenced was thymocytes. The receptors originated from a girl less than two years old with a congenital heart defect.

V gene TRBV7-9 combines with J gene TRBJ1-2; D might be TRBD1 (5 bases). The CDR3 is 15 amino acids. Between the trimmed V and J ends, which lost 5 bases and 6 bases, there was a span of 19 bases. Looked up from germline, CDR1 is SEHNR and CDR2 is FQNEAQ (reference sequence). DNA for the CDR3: TGTGCCAGCAGCCCGGGGGTTGGGACGGGGGATGGCTACACCTTC. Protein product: CASSPGVGTGDGYTF.

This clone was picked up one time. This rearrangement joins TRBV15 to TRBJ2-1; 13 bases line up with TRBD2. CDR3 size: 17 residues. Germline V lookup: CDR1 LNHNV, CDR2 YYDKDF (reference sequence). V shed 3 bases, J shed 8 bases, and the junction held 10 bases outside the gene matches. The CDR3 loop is CATSSGLAGEKKDEQFF. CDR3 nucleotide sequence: TGTGCCACCAGCAGTGGACTAGCGGGGGAAAAAAAGGATGAGCAGTTCTTC.

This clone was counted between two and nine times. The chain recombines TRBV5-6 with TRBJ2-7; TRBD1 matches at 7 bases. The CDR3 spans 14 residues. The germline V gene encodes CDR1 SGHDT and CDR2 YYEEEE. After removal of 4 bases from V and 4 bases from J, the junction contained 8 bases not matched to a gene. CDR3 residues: CASSTTRDRYEQYF. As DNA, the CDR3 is TGTGCCAGCAGCACTACCCGGGACAGATACGAGCAGTACTTC. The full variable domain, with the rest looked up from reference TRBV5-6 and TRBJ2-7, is DAGVTQSPTHLIKTRGQQVTLRCSPKSGHDTVSWYQQALGQGPQFIFQYYEEEERQRGNFPDRFSGHQFPNYSSELNVNALLLGDSALYLCASSTTRDRYEQYFGPGTRLTVT.

The CDR3 bases are TGCGCCAGCAGCTTCCCGGGGGGTAGCTATGGCTACACCTTC. Protein product: CASSFPGGSYGYTF. The V and J genes are TRBV5-1 and TRBJ1-2; D is possibly TRBD1 (5 bases). The V gene lost 2 bases and the J gene lost 4 bases, with 12 bases spanning the gap. The germline CDR1 and CDR2 sequences are SGHRS and YFSETQ. This CDR3 is built from 14 residues. The variable domain in full, completed from reference TRBV5-1 and TRBJ1-2, reads KAGVTQTPRYLIKTRGQQVTLSCSPISGHRSVSWYQQTPGQGLQFLFEYFSETQRNKGNFPGRFSGRQFSNSRSEMNVSTLELGDSALYLCASSFPGGSYGYTFGSGTRLTVV.

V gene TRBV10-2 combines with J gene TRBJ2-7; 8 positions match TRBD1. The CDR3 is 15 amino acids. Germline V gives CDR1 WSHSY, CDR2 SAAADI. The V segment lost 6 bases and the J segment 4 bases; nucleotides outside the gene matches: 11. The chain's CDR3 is CASRTSGQGPYEQYF. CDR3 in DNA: TGCGCCAGCAGGACATCAGGACAGGGCCCTTACGAGCAGTACTTC.

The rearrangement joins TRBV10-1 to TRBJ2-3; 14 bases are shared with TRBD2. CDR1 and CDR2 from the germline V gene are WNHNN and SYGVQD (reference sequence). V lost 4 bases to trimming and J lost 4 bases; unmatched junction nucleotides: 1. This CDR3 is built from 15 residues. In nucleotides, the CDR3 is TGCGCCAGCAGTGGACTAGCGGGGGGGCCAGATACGCAGTATTTT. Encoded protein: CASSGLAGGPDTQYF.

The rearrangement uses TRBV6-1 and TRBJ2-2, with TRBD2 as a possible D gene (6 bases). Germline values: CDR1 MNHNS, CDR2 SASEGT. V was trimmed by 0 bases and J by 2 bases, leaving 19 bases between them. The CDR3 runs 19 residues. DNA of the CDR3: TGTGCCAGCAGTGAAGCGCTGGGCAGCACCGGGACTAACACCGGGGAGCTGTTTTTT. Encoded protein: CASSEALGSTGTNTGELFF.

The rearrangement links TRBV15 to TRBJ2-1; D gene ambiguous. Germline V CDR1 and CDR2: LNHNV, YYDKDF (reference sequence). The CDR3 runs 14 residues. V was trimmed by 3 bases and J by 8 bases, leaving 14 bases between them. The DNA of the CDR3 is TGTGCCACCAGCAGGTTCCCGCTGGGCTATGAGCAGTTCTTC. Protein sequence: CATSRFPLGYEQFF. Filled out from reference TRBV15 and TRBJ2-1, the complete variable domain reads DAMVIQNPRYQVTQFGKPVTLSCSQTLNHNVMYWYQQKSSQAPKLLFHYYDKDFNNEADTPDNFQSRRPNTSFCFLDIRSPGLGDTAMYLCATSRFPLGYEQFFGPGTRLTVL.

The CDR3 DNA is TGTGCCACCAGGGGGCGGTACGAGCAGTACTTC. Translation gives CATRGRYEQYF. The J gene is TRBJ2-7, the V gene TRBV6-5; 8 bases align to TRBD1. V lost 10 bases to trimming and J lost 4 bases; unmatched junction nucleotides: 3. Germline V gene data show CDR1 as MNHEY and CDR2 as SVGAGI. CDR3 size: 11 residues.

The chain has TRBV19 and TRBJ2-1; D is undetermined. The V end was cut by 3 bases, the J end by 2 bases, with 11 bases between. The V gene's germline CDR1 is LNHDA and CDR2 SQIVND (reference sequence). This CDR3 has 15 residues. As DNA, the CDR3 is TGTGCCAGTAGTATCAAGGAGCCTCCCTACAATGAGCAGTTCTTC. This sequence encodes CASSIKEPPYNEQFF. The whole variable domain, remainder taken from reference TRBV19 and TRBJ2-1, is DGGITQSPKYLFRKEGQNVTLSCEQNLNHDAMYWYRQDPGQGLRLIYYSQIVNDFQKGDIAEGYSVSREKKESFPLTVTSAQKNPTAFYLCASSIKEPPYNEQFFGPGTRLTVL.

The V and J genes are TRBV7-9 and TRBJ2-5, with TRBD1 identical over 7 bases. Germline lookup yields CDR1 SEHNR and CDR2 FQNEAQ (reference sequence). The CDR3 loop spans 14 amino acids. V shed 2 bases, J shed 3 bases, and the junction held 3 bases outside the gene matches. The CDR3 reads CASSLRDREETQYF. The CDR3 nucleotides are TGTGCCAGCAGCTTAAGGGACAGAGAAGAGACCCAGTACTTC.

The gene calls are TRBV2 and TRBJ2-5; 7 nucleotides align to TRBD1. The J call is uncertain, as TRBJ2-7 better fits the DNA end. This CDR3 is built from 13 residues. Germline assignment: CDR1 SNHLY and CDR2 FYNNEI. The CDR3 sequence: CASRDRILYEQYF. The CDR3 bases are TGTGCCAGCAGGGACAGGATCCTCTACGAGCAGTACTTC.

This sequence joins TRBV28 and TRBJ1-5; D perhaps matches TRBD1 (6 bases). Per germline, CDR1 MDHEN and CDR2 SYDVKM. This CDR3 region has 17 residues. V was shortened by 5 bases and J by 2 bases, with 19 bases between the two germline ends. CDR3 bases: TGTGCCAGCAGTCTCCTCTTTTGTCGGACAGGCAATCAGCCCCAGCATTTT. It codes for CASSLLFCRTGNQPQHF.

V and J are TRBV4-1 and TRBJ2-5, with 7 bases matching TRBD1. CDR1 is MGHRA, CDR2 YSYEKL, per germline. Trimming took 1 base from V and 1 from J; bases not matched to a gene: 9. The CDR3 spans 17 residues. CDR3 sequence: CASSQVLSGTAQETQYF. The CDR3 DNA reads TGCGCCAGCAGCCAAGTACTCTCCGGGACAGCCCAAGAGACCCAGTACTTC.

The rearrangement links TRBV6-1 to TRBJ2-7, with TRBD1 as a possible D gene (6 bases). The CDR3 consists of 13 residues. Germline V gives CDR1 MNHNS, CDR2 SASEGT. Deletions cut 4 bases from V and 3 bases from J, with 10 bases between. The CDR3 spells CASSVGANYEQYF. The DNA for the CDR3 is TGTGCCAGCAGTGTGGGGGCGAACTACGAGCAGTACTTC.

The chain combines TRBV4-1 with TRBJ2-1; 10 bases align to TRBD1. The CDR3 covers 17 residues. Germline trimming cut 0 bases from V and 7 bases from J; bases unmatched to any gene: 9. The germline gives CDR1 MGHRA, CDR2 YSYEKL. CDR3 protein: CASSQDRSEGQGNEQFF. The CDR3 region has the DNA TGCGCCAGCAGCCAAGATAGGAGTGAGGGACAGGGGAATGAGCAGTTCTTC.

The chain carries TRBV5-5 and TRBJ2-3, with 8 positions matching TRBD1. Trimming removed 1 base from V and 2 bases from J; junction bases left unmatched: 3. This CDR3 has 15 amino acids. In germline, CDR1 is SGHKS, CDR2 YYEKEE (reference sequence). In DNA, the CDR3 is TGTGCCAGCAGCTTGAGGGACAGGTACACAGATACGCAGTATTTT. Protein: CASSLRDRYTDTQYF. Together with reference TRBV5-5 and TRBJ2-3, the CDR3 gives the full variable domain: DAGVTQSPTHLIKTRGQQVTLRCSPISGHKSVSWYQQVLGQGPQFIFQYYEKEERGRGNFPDRFSARQFPNYSSELNVNALLLGDSALYLCASSLRDRYTDTQYFGPGTRLTVL.

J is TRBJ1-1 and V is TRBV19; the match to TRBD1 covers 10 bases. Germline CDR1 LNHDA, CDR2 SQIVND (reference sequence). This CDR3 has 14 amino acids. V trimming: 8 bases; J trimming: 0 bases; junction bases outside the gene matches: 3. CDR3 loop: CASYDRGLNTEAFF. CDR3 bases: TGTGCCAGTTACGACAGGGGGCTGAACACTGAAGCTTTCTTT.

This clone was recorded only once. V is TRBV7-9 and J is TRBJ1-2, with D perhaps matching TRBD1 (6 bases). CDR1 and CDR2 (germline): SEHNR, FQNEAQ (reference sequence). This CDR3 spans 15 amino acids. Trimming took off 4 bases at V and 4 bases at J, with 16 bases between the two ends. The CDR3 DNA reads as TGTGCCAGCAGCTCCCGGGACAAGTTTTCCTATGGCTACACCTTC. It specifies CASSSRDKFSYGYTF.

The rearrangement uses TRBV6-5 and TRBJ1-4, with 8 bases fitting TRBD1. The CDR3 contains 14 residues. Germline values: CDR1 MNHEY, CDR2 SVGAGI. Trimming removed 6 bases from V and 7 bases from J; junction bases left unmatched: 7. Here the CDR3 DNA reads TGTGCCAGCAGCTCCGACAGGGGAGGTGAAAAACTGTTTTTT. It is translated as CASSSDRGGEKLFF.

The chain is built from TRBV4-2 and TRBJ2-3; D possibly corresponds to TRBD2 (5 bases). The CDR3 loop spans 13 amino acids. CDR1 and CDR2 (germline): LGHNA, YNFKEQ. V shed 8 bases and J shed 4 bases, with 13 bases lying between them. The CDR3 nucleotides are TGTGCCAGCTGCCGGACGGACTCAGATACGCAGTATTTT. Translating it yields CASCRTDSDTQYF.

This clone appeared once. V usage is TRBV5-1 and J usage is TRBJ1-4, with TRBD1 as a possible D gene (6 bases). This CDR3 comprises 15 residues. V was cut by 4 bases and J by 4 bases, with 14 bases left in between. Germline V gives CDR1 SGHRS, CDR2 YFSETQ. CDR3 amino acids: CASSPPRGGNEKLFF. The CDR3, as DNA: TGCGCCAGCAGCCCCCCGAGGGGGGGTAATGAAAAACTGTTTTTT.

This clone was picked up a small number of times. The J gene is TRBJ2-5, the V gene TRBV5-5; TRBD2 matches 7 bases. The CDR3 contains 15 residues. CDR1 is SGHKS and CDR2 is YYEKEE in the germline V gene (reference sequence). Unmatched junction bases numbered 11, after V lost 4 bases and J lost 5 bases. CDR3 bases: TGTGCCAGCAGCCCACTCCGGCTGGGGGGGGAGACCCAGTACTTC. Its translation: CASSPLRLGGETQYF.

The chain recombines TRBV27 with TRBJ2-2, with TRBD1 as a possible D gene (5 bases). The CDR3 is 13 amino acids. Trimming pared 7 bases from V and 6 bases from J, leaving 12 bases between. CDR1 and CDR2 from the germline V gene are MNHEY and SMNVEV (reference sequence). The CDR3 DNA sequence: TGTGCCAGCACCCAGGGTAAGGCCGGGGAGCTGTTTTTT. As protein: CASTQGKAGELFF.

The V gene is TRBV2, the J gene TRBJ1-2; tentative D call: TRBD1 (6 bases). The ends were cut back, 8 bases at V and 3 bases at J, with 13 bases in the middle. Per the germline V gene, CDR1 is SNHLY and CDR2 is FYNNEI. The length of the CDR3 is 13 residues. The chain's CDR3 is CASRWGGHYGYTF. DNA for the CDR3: TGTGCCAGCCGATGGGGGGGGCACTATGGCTACACCTTC.

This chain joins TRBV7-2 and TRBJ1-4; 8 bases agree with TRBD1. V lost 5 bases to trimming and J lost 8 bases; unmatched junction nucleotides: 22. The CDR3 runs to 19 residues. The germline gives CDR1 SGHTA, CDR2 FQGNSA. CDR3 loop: CASSRQDRDSRPTLEKLFF. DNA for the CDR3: TGTGCCAGCAGCAGACAGGACAGGGACAGCCGGCCAACCCTAGAAAAACTGTTTTTT.

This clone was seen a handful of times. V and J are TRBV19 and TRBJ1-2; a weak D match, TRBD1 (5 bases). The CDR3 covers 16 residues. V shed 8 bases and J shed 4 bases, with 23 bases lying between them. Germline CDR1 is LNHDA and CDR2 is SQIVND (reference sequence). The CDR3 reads CASRFVHPTGGYGYTF. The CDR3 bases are TGTGCCAGTCGTTTTGTCCACCCCACGGGGGGCTATGGCTACACCTTC.